Detailed here is one T cell receptor (beta chain). The data stem from a study of blood T cell repertoires in COVID-19. V gave up 5 bases and J gave up 1 base, with 5 bases separating them. Germline lookup yields CDR1 WSHSY and CDR2 SAAADI. The CDR3 loop spans 13 amino acids. Clones were read by immunoSEQ multiplex PCR, and TCRdb kept only the in-frame ones, dropping some. The table records 200,000 to 250,000 clones, approximately 86% of them present only once. The origin of this receptor is a woman aged 40 to 50 with acute COVID-19. This sequence joins TRBV10-2 and TRBJ2-2; D perhaps matches TRBD1 (5 bases). Sequencing input: PBMCs or T cells enriched from blood (not recorded which). The CDR3 region has the DNA TGCGCCAGCAGTAGGGGGAACACCGGGGAGCTGTTTTTT. Amino acids: CASSRGNTGELFF.